The clone carrying this TCR beta chain was seen only a few times. The data stem from a study of spatial heterogeneity in lung cancer. Study information: Sequence detection consistently recorded a greater number of beta-chain than alpha-chain sequences.

The CDR3 runs to 14 residues. Germline CDR1 SGHVS, CDR2 FQNEAQ. V was cut by 5 bases and J by 1 base, with 11 bases left in between. Time point of the sample: blood at routine non-recurrence follow-up after resection. Tumor, nontumor lung or frozen PBMC supplied whole RNA that was sequenced unsorted. TCRdb ran MiXCR on the 5' RACE reads and lists one entry per CDR3 protein. The table lists 40,000 or so distinct CDR3 sequences, 10% to 13% of them singletons, with 17% in the top ten. This TCR was sampled from a female donor with early-stage non-small cell lung cancer. The specimen comprised PBMCs, sampled at follow-up. V and J are TRBV7-8 and TRBJ1-1, with D hard to call. CDR3 amino acids: CASSPGPGNTEAFF. The CDR3 DNA is TGTGCCAGCAGCCCCGGACCGGGGAACACTGAAGCTTTCTTT. Together with reference TRBV7-8 and TRBJ1-1, the CDR3 gives the full variable domain: GAGVSQSPRYKVAKRGQDVALRCDPISGHVSLFWYQQALGQGPEFLTYFQNEAQLDKSGLPSDRFFAERPEGSVSTLKIQRTQQEDSAVYLCASSPGPGNTEAFFGQGTRLTVV.